This TCR beta chain was obtained from a study of shared clonotypes between healthy human individuals. Study-level results: Non-shared clonotypes were found to have lower generation probabilities than the clonotypes that were shared by all four of the sorted-subset donors. Clonotypes that were shared across a few donors made up around 5.5% of naive CD4 clonotypes.

As to this clone: As yet, its antigen is unknown.

The CDR3 is 14 amino acids. V was shortened by 2 bases and J by 4 bases, with 12 bases between the two germline ends. The germline CDR1 and CDR2 sequences are MNHEY and SMNVEV (reference sequence). Each sorted subset replicate got 200 ng genomic DNA, approximately 27,000 genomes. Clones were read by immunoSEQ multiplex PCR, and TCRdb kept only the in-frame ones, dropping some. The data show about 700,000 clones, with roughly 94% seen just once and 20% to 25% held by the top ten. Naive CD8 cells comprised CD45RO-negative, CCR7-positively selected cells, excluding terminally differentiated effector memory CD45RA+ cells.

Sequencing was done on a sample of naive CD8+ T cells sorted from blood. The TCR was taken from a man younger than 40 in good health. The chain is built from TRBV27 and TRBJ2-7; D gene uncertain. DNA of the CDR3: TGTGCCAGCAGTTTAGGAAACTCTCGGTACGAGCAGTACTTC. Amino acid sequence: CASSLGNSRYEQYF.